The 20 T cell receptor delta chains presented below share a single source sample, sequenced in a study of DNA immune sequencing with unique molecular identifiers. A 32-plex genomic DNA assay used primers for all 8 TRDV and 4 TRDJ genes. A 12-nucleotide UMI was added during 2 to 4 barcoding PCR cycles before adapter PCR. TCRdb ran CATT on the multiplex PCR reads. The sample records approximately 2,500 delta-chain clones, 8.4% being singletons. The sample comprised gamma-delta T cells enriched from blood buffy coat, or unenriched PBMCs (not recorded which). These receptors all stem from a human donor in good health.

The sample holds a few counts of this clone. The chain is built from TRDV2 and TRDJ1; 7 positions agree with TRDD3. V lost 4 bases, J lost 0 bases, and 16 bases stayed unmatched. This CDR3 has 18 amino acids. CDR1 is GEAIGNYY, CDR2 EKD, per germline. Written as DNA, the CDR3 is TGTGCCTGTGATCTCGTAGTGGGGGAAAACAAGTACACCGATAAACTCATCTTT. Its protein is CACDLVVGENKYTDKLIF.

This clone showed up just a few times. The protein that TCRdb holds for this DNA derives from a much larger clone and differs from the translated DNA at residue 10, which likely indicates a read error; the protein shown here is translated from the DNA. This chain joins TRDV2 and TRDJ1; 7 nucleotides agree with TRDD3. V gave up 3 bases and J gave up 2 bases; unmatched junction bases: 23. This CDR3 is built from 20 residues. CDR1 is GEAIGNYY and CDR2 is EKD in the germline V gene. This CDR3 is CACDPLVLGYTGPDTDKLIF. The DNA for the CDR3 is TGTGCCTGTGACCCCCTCGTACTGGGGTATACGGGGCCGGATACCGATAAACTCATCTTT.

As concerns this clone: This DNA's translation differs at residue 6 from TCRdb's protein, which comes from a much larger clone; a read error is likely, and the protein shown is translated from the DNA. V gene TRDV2 combines with J gene TRDJ1, with 9 bases aligning to TRDD3. CDR3 length equals 17 residues. With 0 bases clipped from V and 0 bases from J, the junction kept 7 bases outside the gene matches. The germline V gene has CDR1 GEAIGNYY and CDR2 EKD. The DNA for the CDR3 is TGTGCCTGTGACACCGAGCGGGGATACGGTAACACCGATAAACTCATCTTT. The encoded protein is CACDTERGYGNTDKLIF.

The V gene went uncalled, while the J gene is TRDJ1; the table's D call, TRDD3, has no DNA check behind it. This CDR3 is 23 amino acids long. CDR3 in DNA: TGTGCCTGTGACACCCTCCTACATGGGGGACGAGTTTCAGAGAGCCGGTACACCGATAAACTCATCTTT. It encodes CACDTLLHGGRVSESRYTDKLIF.

This clone appeared many times. This chain joins TRDV2 and TRDJ1, with D perhaps TRDD3 (6 bases). The V end was cut by 1 base, the J end by 0 bases, with 20 bases between. This CDR3 spans 18 amino acids. Germline lookup yields CDR1 GEAIGNYY and CDR2 EKD. CDR3 sequence reads: CACDTRAGGSPYTDKLIF. The CDR3 coding sequence is TGTGCCTGTGACACTAGGGCGGGGGGAAGCCCGTACACCGATAAACTCATCTTT.

This clone is medium-sized in the sample. J is TRDJ3 and V is TRDV2; D ambiguous. CDR1 GEAIGNYY and CDR2 EKD come from the germline V gene. Trimming took off 0 bases at V and 0 bases at J, with 8 bases between the two ends. The length of the CDR3 is 17 residues. The CDR3 spells CACDTVLSSWDTRQMFF. The CDR3 nucleotides are TGTGCCTGTGACACCGTACTGAGCTCCTGGGACACCCGACAGATGTTTTTC.

Turning to this clone: Since a far larger clone is one base different, this is likely a read error. In the same sample, other DNA sequences code for this CDR3. This sequence joins TRDV2 and TRDJ1; TRDD3 aligns across 9 bases. The CDR3 is 17 residues long. CDR1 is GEAIGNYY, CDR2 EKD, per germline. V lost 4 bases to trimming and J lost 0 bases; unmatched junction nucleotides: 11. This CDR3 reads CACDTLGDGKYTDKLIF. CDR3 bases: TGTGCCTGTGATACTCTGGGGGATGGAAAGTACACCGATAAACTCATCTTT.

This chain uses TRDV2 with TRDJ1, with 12 bases matching TRDD3. This CDR3 spans 18 amino acids. Germline V gene sequence: CDR1 GEAIGNYY, CDR2 EKD. The V and J ends lost 3 bases and 3 bases, in that order; junction bases with no gene match: 13. The CDR3 reads CACDPFYWGILLADKLIF. The CDR3 DNA sequence: TGTGCCTGTGACCCATTTTACTGGGGGATACTCTTAGCCGATAAACTCATCTTT.

This clone was observed a few times. A far larger clone is off by one base, so a read error is likely. Other DNA sequences within the sample encode an identical CDR3. The chain employs TRDV2 and TRDJ1; 13 nucleotides match TRDD3. The V gene's germline CDR1 is GEAIGNYY and CDR2 EKD. Trimming cost V 0 bases and J 0 bases; bases outside gene matches: 12. The CDR3 extends over 20 amino acids. The CDR3 loop reads CACDTVATGGYGGYTDKLIF. The CDR3 DNA reads TGTGCCTGTGACACCGTCGCAACTGGGGGATACGGAGGGTACACCGATAAACTCATCTTT.

This clone rates as medium-sized. The chain links TRDV2 to TRDJ1; D possibly corresponds to TRDD3 (6 bases). This CDR3 has 14 residues. CDR1 and CDR2 from the germline V gene are GEAIGNYY and EKD. V was clipped by 0 bases and J by 3 bases, with 10 bases between them. The CDR3 nucleotides are TGTGCCTGTGACACCGTGGGGATTTCCGATAAACTCATCTTT. It is translated as CACDTVGISDKLIF.

A few counts support this clone. TCRdb lists the protein of a much larger clone for this DNA, which differs at residue 7, so this is likely a read error; the protein given here is translated from the DNA itself. The J gene is TRDJ1, the V gene TRDV2, with 10 bases matching TRDD3. This CDR3 is built from 18 residues. Germline CDR1 and CDR2: GEAIGNYY and EKD. Germline trimming cut 3 bases from V and 1 base from J; bases unmatched to any gene: 13. The CDR3 region is CACDAIGTGGFLTDKLIF. CDR3 DNA sequence: TGTGCCTGTGACGCTATTGGTACTGGGGGATTCCTCACCGATAAACTCATCTTT.

This clone was recorded many times. V is TRDV3 and J is TRDJ1; 10 bases are shared with TRDD3. The CDR3 runs to 21 residues. Germline loops: CDR1 TVYSNPD, CDR2 GDNSRS (reference sequence). The trim removed 0 bases at V and 0 bases at J, leaving 22 bases unmatched. The CDR3 region has the DNA TGTGCCTTTAGGCCGGCCCCTAGAGGGTGGGGGATACTCGGGCACACCGATAAACTCATCTTT. This encodes CAFRPAPRGWGILGHTDKLIF.

This clone has more than one count but fewer than ten. This chain joins TRAV29/DV5 and TRDJ1; 11 bases align to TRDD3. TCRdb records no J gene; here it was assigned by comparing the DNA to germline. From germline, CDR1 is NSMFDY and CDR2 ISSIKDK. This CDR3 has 22 amino acids. After removal of 4 bases from V and 0 bases from J, the junction contained 26 bases not matched to a gene. CDR3 nucleotides: TGTGCAGCACCTTTACCACAGATGATGGGGGATACGCTAAGGGGGTACACCGATAAACTCATCTTT. Encoded protein: CAAPLPQMMGDTLRGYTDKLIF.

V usage is TRDV1 and J usage is TRDJ1; D unresolved. TCRdb leaves out the J gene; it was filled in here by matching the DNA to germline. The CDR3 contains 22 residues. CDR1 is TSWWSYY, CDR2 QGS, per germline. Trimming took off 0 bases at V and 0 bases at J, with 29 bases between the two ends. For the CDR3, the DNA is TGTGCTCTTGGGGAACTTTCTACCCATATTCGACCGCGTGGATGGGACACCGATAAACTCATCTTT. Its protein is CALGELSTHIRPRGWDTDKLIF.

In this sample, this clone is medium-sized. The rearrangement uses TRDV2 and TRDJ3; 7 positions match TRDD3. The CDR3 runs to 20 residues. V lost 3 bases, J lost 0 bases, and 13 bases stayed unmatched. Looked up from germline, CDR1 is GEAIGNYY and CDR2 is EKD. The CDR3 sequence: CACDRYWGSDSSWDTRQMFF. The CDR3 bases are TGTGCCTGTGACCGGTACTGGGGATCGGATAGCTCCTGGGACACCCGACAGATGTTTTTC.

A few counts support this clone. The V gene is TRDV1, the J gene TRDJ1; 13 bases are a match to TRDD3. The J gene comes from matching the DNA to germline here; TCRdb lacks it. The CDR3 loop spans 24 amino acids. V gave up 3 bases and J gave up 1 base; unmatched junction bases: 26. Per germline, CDR1 TSWWSYY and CDR2 QGS. In DNA, the CDR3 is TGTGCTCTTGGGGAGTCTCCGATGGCCTTCCCAAGATACTGGGGGATACGGGGCACCGATAAACTCATCTTT. It translates to CALGESPMAFPRYWGIRGTDKLIF.

This clone has more than one count but fewer than ten. A far bigger clonotype differs at one base, so this is likely a read error. The sample has other DNA sequences that encode this CDR3 too. V usage is TRDV2 and J usage is TRDJ1; 7 bases are a match to TRDD3. CDR3 size: 18 residues. Per the germline V gene, CDR1 is GEAIGNYY and CDR2 is EKD. Trimming removed 4 bases from V and 3 bases from J; junction bases left unmatched: 19. The CDR3 coding sequence is TGTGCCTGTGATACCGTAGGAGGTGGGGATATCCGATCCGATAAACTCATCTTT. This encodes CACDTVGGGDIRSDKLIF.

This clone was observed at least ten times. The chain recombines TRDV2 with TRDJ2, with 12 bases aligning to TRDD3. The length of the CDR3 is 18 residues. With V trimmed by 3 bases and J by 13 bases, 20 bases remained unmatched. The V gene's germline CDR1 is GEAIGNYY and CDR2 EKD. CDR3 amino acids: CACDPLDADVLGDTRLFF. Here the CDR3 DNA reads TGTGCCTGTGACCCCCTTGATGCCGACGTACTGGGGGATACCCGACTCTTCTTT.

Regarding this clone: TCRdb has a much larger clone's protein, which differs at residue 10 from the translation of this DNA, likely because of a read error; what is shown is the protein translated from the DNA. The CDR3 spells CACDTLGDGNYTDKLIF. DNA of the CDR3: TGTGCCTGTGACACTCTGGGGGATGGAAATTACACCGATAAACTCATCTTT. V gene TRDV2 combines with J gene TRDJ1; 9 nucleotides line up with TRDD3. The CDR3 runs to 17 residues. Germline CDR1 GEAIGNYY, CDR2 EKD. Unmatched junction bases numbered 8, after V lost 1 base and J lost 0 bases.

In the case of this clone: TCRdb attributes to this sequence the protein of a much larger clone, which differs from the DNA translation at residue 13; a read error is likely, and the protein displayed is translated from the DNA. The chain is built from TRDV2 and TRDJ1, with D tentatively TRDD3 (5 bases). The length of the CDR3 is 17 residues. From germline, CDR1 is GEAIGNYY and CDR2 EKD. The CDR3 bases are TGTGCCTGTGACACCCTCGTGTTAGGGGAGAACACCGTTAAACTCATCTTT. Translation: CACDTLVLGENTVKLIF.